Reported below is one T cell receptor beta chain. Living in 24 US areas, the participants were between about 18 and 100 years of age. These data come from a study of blood T cell repertoires in COVID-19. Study as a whole: PBMCs, B-cell-depleted T cells, or T cells were the source of the cDNA or gDNA that made up the material.

This CDR3 has 13 residues. The germline V gene has CDR1 MRHNA and CDR2 SNTAGT. Trimming stripped 5 bases from V and 1 base from J, with 7 bases between. TCRdb keeps only in-frame clones here, not all; method: immunoSEQ multiplex PCR. The data contain approximately 250,000 clones, about 80% of them seen just once; the ten biggest clones take up approximately 4%. Specimen: PBMCs or T cells enriched from blood (not recorded which). This sequence originates from a man under 40 with acute COVID-19. The rearrangement uses TRBV6-4 and TRBJ2-3; the D is unclear. CDR3 nucleotides: TGTGCCAGCAGTCTTACAGGCACAGATACGCAGTATTTT. Translating it yields CASSLTGTDTQYF.